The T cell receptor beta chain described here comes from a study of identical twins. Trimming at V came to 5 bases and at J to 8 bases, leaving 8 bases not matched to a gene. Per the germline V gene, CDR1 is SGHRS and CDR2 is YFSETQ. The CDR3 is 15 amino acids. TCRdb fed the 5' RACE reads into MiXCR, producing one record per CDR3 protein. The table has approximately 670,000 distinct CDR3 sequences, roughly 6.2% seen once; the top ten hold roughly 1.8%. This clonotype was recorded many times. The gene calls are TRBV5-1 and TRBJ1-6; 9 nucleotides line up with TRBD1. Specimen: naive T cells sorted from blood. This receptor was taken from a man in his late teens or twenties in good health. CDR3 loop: CASRSTGGPDSPLHF. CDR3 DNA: TGCGCCAGCAGGTCAACAGGGGGCCCGGATTCACCCCTCCACTTT. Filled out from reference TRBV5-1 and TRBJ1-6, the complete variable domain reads KAGVTQTPRYLIKTRGQQVTLSCSPISGHRSVSWYQQTPGQGLQFLFEYFSETQRNKGNFPGRFSGRQFSNSRSEMNVSTLELGDSALYLCASRSTGGPDSPLHFGNGTRLTVT.